The clone carrying this T cell receptor beta chain was recorded a few times. Its antigen is currently unknown. The sample belongs to a study of blood T cells in healthy people across ages. Whole-study findings and limits: Both higher diversity and more naive CD4+ cells marked long-lived donors when set against aged donors. Expanded clonotype changes were possibly confounded by unknown donor CMV status.

The germline CDR1 and CDR2 sequences are MDHEN and SYDVKM. V was trimmed by 6 bases and J by 7 bases, leaving 24 bases between them. The CDR3 length is 16 residues. It was with a sample-barcoded 5' primer and a J-beta primer mix that a second PCR of about 6 to 12 cycles was run. TCRdb recomputed calls from the 5' RACE reads with MiXCR, one row per CDR3 protein. The sample carries fewer than 800,000 distinct CDR3 sequences, around 21% recorded once. The rearrangement uses TRBV28 and TRBJ1-1; a weak D match, TRBD1 (5 bases). This TCR was recovered from a man in his sixties or seventies in good health. The sequenced sample was blood. CDR3 protein: CASRPPSFGGRIEAFF. Written as DNA, the CDR3 is TGTGCCAGCAGGCCACCCAGCTTTGGGGGACGTATTGAAGCTTTCTTT.